The sample holds many counts of the clone carrying this TCR beta chain. Its antigen is currently unknown. These data come from a study of T cell responses to AZD1222 COVID-19 vaccine. Germline V CDR1 and CDR2: SNHLY, FYNNEI. V lost 6 bases, J lost 5 bases, and 10 bases stayed unmatched. The CDR3 length is 14 residues. Study-wide points: Possibly, clonal diversity was underestimated; donors were largely white British and included more females. Baseline serology detected seropositivity in only a handful of AZD1222 recipients. Repertoire samples came only from after the peak T cell response. Unmutated variant regions reportedly attract nearly half of all spike-specific TCRs.

Sequenced by immunoSEQ multiplex PCR; TCRdb stores in-frame clones only, minus some. The profile shows around 99,000 clones, 75% to 90% of them singletons. The V gene is TRBV2, the J gene TRBJ2-7; 7 positions agree with TRBD1. The specimen was peripheral blood, collected on day 0 of AZD1222 vaccination. This TCR was sampled from an adult in good health. CDR3 DNA sequence: TGTGCCAGCAGCTCAGACAGGGTGAGGCACGAGCAGTACTTC. Protein sequence: CASSSDRVRHEQYF.